This T cell receptor beta chain comes out of a study of blood T cell repertoires in COVID-19. The overall study: The United States, Italy and Spain supplied acute and convalescent COVID-19 samples.

In the authors' workflow: Amplification of reference gene primers was used by the study to estimate nucleated cell counts. Assay: immunoSEQ multiplex PCR; the TCRdb copy retains only in-frame clones and omits some. The DNA was the basis for D and trimming; V, J and clone size are from that table. This table holds under 200,000 clones, approximately 85% found once. This CDR3 has 14 residues. Germline CDR1 is LNHNV and CDR2 is YYDKDF (reference sequence). V was pared by 0 bases and J by 4 bases, with 10 bases between. Sequenced sample: peripheral blood. V gene TRBV15 combines with J gene TRBJ2-7, with D perhaps matching TRBD2 (5 bases). This receptor was identified in a woman over 75 with acute or convalescent COVID-19. As DNA, the CDR3 is TGTGCCACCAGCAGAGACTTACTAGATTACGAGCAGTACTTC. This codes for CATSRDLLDYEQYF.